This T cell receptor beta chain was captured in a study of T-cell reconstitution after alpha-beta-depleted transplantation in children. This clonotype appeared many times. Its antigen is unidentified. Unique molecular identifiers were built into the TCRbeta library. TCRdb recomputed calls from the PCR reads with MiXCR, one row per CDR3 protein. The sample lists more than 100,000 distinct CDR3 sequences, roughly 23% occurring once. Findings of the study overall: One year after transplant, T-cell counts and diversity came mostly from newly produced T cells. Some patients owed their high day-60 TCRbeta diversity to surviving recipient T cells and thymic progenitors.

Germline CDR1 and CDR2: MDHEN and SYDVKM. CDR3 length: 16 residues. After removal of 7 bases from V and 2 bases from J, the junction contained 7 bases not matched to a gene. This TCR was recovered from a male patient aged 2-15 years who had a stem cell transplant for chronic granulomatous disease, so the T cells may come from the graft donor. The gene calls are TRBV28 and TRBJ2-1, with TRBD2 matching 11 bases. Material: PBMCs, mostly from graft donor cells, obtained 180 days after TCRalphabeta/CD19-depleted stem cell transplant. CDR3 amino acids: CASTLTSGIPYNEQFF. In DNA, the CDR3 is TGTGCCAGCACCCTGACTAGCGGGATCCCCTACAATGAGCAGTTCTTC.